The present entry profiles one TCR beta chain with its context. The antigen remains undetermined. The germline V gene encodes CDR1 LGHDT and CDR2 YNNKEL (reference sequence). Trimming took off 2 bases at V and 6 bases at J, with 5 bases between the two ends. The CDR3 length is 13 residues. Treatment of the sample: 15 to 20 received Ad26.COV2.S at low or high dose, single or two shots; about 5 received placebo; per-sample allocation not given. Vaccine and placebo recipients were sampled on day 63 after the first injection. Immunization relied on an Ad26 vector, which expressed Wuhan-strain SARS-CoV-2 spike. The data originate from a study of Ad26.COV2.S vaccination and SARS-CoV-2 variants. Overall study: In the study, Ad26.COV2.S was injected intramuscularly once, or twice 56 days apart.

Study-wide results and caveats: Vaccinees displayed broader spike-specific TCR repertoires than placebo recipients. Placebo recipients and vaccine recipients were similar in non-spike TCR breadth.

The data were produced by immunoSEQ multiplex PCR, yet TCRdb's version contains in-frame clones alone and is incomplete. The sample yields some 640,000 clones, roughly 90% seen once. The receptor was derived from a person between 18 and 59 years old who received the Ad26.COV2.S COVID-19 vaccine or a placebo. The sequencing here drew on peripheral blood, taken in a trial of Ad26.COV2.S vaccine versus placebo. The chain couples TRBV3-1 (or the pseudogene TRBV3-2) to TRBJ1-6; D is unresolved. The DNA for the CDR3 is TGTGCCAGCAGCCAAAAGGGTAATTCACCCCTCCACTTT. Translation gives CASSQKGNSPLHF.